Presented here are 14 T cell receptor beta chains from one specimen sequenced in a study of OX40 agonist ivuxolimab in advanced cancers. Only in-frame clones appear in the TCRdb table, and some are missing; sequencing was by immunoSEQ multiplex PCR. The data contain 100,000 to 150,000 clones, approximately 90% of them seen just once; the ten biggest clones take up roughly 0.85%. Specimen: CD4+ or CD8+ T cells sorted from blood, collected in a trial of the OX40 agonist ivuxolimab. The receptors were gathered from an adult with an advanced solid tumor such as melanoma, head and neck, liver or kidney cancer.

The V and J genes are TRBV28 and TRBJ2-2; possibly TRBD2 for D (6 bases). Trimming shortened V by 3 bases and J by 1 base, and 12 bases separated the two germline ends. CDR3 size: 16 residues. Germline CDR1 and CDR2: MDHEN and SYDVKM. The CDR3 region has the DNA TGTGCCAGCAGTTTTTTGTCTAGCGAGAACACCGGGGAGCTGTTTTTT. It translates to CASSFLSSENTGELFF. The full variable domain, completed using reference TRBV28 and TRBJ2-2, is DVKVTQSSRYLVKRTGEKVFLECVQDMDHENMFWYRQDPGLGLRLIYFSYDVKMKEKGDIPEGYSVSREKKERFSLILESASTNQTSMYLCASSFLSSENTGELFFGEGSRLTVL.

CDR3 bases: TGTGCCAGCAGTTACGAGAGGGCGAGAAATGAGCAGTTCTTC. This sequence encodes CASSYERARNEQFF. V usage is TRBV6-5 and J usage is TRBJ2-1; D might be TRBD2 (5 bases). Germline V gene lookup returns CDR1 MNHEY and CDR2 SVGAGI. The CDR3 contains 14 residues. Trimming removed 2 bases at V and 7 bases at J, with 12 bases between.

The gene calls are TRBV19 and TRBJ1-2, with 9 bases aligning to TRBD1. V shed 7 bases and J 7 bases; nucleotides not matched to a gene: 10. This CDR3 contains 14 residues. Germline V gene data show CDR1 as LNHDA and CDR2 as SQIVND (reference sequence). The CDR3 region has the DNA TGTGCCAGTACCTACCGGGACAGGGCGGGTGGCTACACCTTC. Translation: CASTYRDRAGGYTF.

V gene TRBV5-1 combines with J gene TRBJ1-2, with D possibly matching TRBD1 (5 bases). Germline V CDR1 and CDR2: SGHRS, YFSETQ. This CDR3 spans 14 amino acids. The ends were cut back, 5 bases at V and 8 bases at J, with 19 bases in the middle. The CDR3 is CASSSDATGQGYTF. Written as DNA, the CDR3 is TGCGCCAGCAGTTCGGATGCTACAGGACAAGGCTACACCTTC.

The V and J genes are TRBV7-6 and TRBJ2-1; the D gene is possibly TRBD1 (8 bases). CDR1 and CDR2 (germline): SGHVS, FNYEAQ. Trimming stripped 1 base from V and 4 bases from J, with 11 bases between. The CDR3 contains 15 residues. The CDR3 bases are TGTGCCAGCAGCTTAGAACAGGGGGGGTACAATGAGCAGTTCTTC. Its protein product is CASSLEQGGYNEQFF. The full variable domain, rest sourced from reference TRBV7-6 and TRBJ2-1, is GAGVSQSPRYKVTKRGQDVALRCDPISGHVSLYWYRQALGQGPEFLTYFNYEAQQDKSGLPNDRFSAERPEGSISTLTIQRTEQRDSAMYRCASSLEQGGYNEQFFGPGTRLTVL.

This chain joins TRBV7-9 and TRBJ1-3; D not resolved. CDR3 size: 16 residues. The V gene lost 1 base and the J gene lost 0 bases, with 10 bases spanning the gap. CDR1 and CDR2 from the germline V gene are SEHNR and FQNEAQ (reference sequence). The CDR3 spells CASSLDSPSSGNTIYF. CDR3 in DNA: TGTGCCAGCAGCTTAGATAGTCCCAGCTCTGGAAACACCATATATTTT. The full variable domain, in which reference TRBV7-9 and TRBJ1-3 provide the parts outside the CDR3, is DTGVSQNPRHKITKRGQNVTFRCDPISEHNRLYWYRQTLGQGPEFLTYFQNEAQLEKSRLLSDRFSAERPKGSFSTLEIQRTEQGDSAMYLCASSLDSPSSGNTIYFGEGSWLTVV.

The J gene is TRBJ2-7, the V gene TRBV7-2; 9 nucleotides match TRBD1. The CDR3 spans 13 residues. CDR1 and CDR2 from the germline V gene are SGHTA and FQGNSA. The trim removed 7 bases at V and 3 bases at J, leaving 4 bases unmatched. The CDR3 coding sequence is TGTGCCAGCACCACGACAGGGGGCTACGAGCAGTACTTC. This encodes CASTTTGGYEQYF.

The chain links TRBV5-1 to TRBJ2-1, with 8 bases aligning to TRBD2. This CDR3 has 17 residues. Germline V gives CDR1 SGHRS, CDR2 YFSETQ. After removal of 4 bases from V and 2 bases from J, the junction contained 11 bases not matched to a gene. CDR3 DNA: TGCGCCAGCAGCCGGGAGGGGACGAACTCTCCCTACAATGAGCAGTTCTTC. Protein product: CASSREGTNSPYNEQFF.

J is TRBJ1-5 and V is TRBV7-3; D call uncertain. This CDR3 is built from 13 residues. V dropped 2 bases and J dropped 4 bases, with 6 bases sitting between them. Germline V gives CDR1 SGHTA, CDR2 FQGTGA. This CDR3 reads CASSLGVNQPQHF. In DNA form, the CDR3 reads TGTGCCAGCAGCTTAGGAGTTAATCAGCCCCAGCATTTT.

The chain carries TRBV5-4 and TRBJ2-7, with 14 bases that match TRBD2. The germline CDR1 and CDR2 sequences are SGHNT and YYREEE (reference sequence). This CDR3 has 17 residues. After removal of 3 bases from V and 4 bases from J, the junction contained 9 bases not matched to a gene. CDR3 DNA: TGTGCCAGCAGCTGGGGGACTAGCGGGAGATACAAGTACGAGCAGTACTTC. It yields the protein CASSWGTSGRYKYEQYF.

CDR3 sequence (DNA): TGTGCCAGCAGCCAAGGCAGAGGGATCCACCAGCCCCAGCATTTT. It specifies CASSQGRGIHQPQHF. The chain links TRBV14 to TRBJ1-5; D ambiguous. From germline, CDR1 is SGHDN and CDR2 FVKESK. This CDR3 comprises 15 residues. Trimming stripped 1 base from V and 7 bases from J, with 14 bases between.

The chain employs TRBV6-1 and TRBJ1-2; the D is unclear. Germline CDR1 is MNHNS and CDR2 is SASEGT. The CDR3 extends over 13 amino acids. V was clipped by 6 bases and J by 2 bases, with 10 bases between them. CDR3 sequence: CASRYQTNYGYTF. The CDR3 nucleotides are TGTGCCAGCAGGTATCAGACCAACTATGGCTACACCTTC.

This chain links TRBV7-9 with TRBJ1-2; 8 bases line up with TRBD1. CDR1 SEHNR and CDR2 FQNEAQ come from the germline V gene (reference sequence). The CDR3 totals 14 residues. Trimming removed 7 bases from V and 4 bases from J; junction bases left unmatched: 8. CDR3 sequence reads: CASTDAGGLYGYTF. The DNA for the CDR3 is TGTGCCAGCACCGACGCAGGGGGCCTCTATGGCTACACCTTC.

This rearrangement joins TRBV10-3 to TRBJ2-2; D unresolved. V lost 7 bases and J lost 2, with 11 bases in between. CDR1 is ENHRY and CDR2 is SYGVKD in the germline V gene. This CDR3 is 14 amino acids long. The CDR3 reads CAIKSGQNTGELFF. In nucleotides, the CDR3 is TGTGCCATCAAAAGTGGGCAAAACACCGGGGAGCTGTTTTTT.